A selection of T cell receptor beta chains follows, all from one sample in a study of T cell changes during pregnancy in multiple sclerosis. The table came from immunoSEQ multiplex PCR; TCRdb's copy has only in-frame clones and leaves some out. The table includes about 100,000 clones, around 93% detected once. Sequencing was performed on peripheral blood, taken before pregnancy. These receptors all come from a female donor with multiple sclerosis, enrolled in a pregnancy study. CDR3s include the opening cysteine and the closing phenylalanine or tryptophan. D genes are given only for firm matches. Some rows mark clone size as missing; the rest say once, few, many or name a class of expanded clone.

v_call: TRBV9; j_call: TRBJ1-4; clone_size: .; d_call: .; cdr3_nt: TGTGCCAGCAGCGTAGGGACAGTGTATAATGAAAAACTGTTTTTT; cdr3_aa: CASSVGTVYNEKLFF
v_call: TRBV5-1; j_call: TRBJ1-3; clone_size: .; d_call: .; cdr3_nt: TGCGCCAGCAGGGGAGCAAACTCTGGAAACACCATATATTTT; cdr3_aa: CASRGANSGNTIYF
v_call: TRBV6-1; j_call: TRBJ2-2; clone_size: .; d_call: TRBD1; cdr3_nt: TGTGCCAGCAGTGATCCCTACAGGGGATCGGGGGAGCTGTTTTTT; cdr3_aa: CASSDPYRGSGELFF
v_call: TRBV19; j_call: TRBJ1-5; clone_size: .; d_call: .; cdr3_nt: TGTGCCAGTAGTATAACCAGATATAGCAATCAGCCCCAGCATTTT; cdr3_aa: CASSITRYSNQPQHF
v_call: TRBV5-1; j_call: TRBJ1-2; clone_size: .; d_call: TRBD1; cdr3_nt: TGCGCCAGCAGCCCCCAGGGACAGAACTATGGCTACACCTTC; cdr3_aa: CASSPQGQNYGYTF
v_call: TRBV30; j_call: TRBJ2-2; clone_size: once; d_call: .; cdr3_nt: TGTGCCTGGAATACGGTCACCGGGGAGCTGTTTTTT; cdr3_aa: CAWNTVTGELFF
v_call: TRBV5-4; j_call: TRBJ1-1; clone_size: few; d_call: .; cdr3_nt: TGTGCCAGCAGCTTGGAGGGGGTAGCTTTCTTT; cdr3_aa: CASSLEGVAFF
v_call: TRBV14; j_call: TRBJ1-1; clone_size: .; d_call: .; cdr3_nt: TGTGCCAGCAGCCGCAGGGGTCAGAACACTGAAGCTTTCTTT; cdr3_aa: CASSRRGQNTEAFF
v_call: TRBV7-9; j_call: TRBJ1-1; clone_size: once; d_call: TRBD1; cdr3_nt: TGTGCCAGCAGCCCCCCCCGGACAGGAATGAACACTGAAGCTTTCTTT; cdr3_aa: CASSPPRTGMNTEAFF
v_call: TRBV28; j_call: TRBJ1-4; clone_size: once; d_call: .; cdr3_nt: TGTGCCAGCAGACGCACATCGGAGAATGAAAAACTGTTTTTT; cdr3_aa: CASRRTSENEKLFF